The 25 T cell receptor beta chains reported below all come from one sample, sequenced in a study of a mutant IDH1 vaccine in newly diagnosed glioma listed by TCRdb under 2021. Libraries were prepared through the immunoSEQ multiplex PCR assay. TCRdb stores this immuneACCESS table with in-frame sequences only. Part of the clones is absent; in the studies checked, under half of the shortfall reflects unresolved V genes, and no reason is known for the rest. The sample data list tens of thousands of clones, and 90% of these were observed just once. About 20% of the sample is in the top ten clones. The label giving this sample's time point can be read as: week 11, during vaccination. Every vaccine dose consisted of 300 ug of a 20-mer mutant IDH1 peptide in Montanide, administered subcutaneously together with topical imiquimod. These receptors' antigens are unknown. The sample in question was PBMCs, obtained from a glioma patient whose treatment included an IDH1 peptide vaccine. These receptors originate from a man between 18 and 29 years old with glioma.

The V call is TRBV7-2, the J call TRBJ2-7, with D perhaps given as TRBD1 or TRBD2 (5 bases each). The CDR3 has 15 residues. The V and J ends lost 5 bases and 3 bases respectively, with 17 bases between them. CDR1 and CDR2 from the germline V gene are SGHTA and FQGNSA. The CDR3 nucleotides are TGTGCCAGCAGCACCCCCGGGGCGGGCCTCTACGAGCAGTACTTC. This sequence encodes CASSTPGAGLYEQYF.

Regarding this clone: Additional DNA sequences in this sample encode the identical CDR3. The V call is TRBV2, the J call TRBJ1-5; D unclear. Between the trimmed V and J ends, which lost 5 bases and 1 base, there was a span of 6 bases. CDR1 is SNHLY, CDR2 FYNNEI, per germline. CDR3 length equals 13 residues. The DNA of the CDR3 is TGTGCCAGCAGTTTAGCCAGCAATCAGCCCCAGCATTTT. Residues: CASSLASNQPQHF.

The DNA for the CDR3 is TGTGCCAGCAGCGTATCCCTCGGCACTGAAGCTTTCTTT. Translated: CASSVSLGTEAFF. The V gene is TRBV9, the J gene TRBJ1-1; D remains ambiguous. The CDR3 is 13 residues long. V lost 1 base and J 4 bases, leaving 8 bases between the germline ends. Germline assignment: CDR1 SGDLS and CDR2 YYNGEE.

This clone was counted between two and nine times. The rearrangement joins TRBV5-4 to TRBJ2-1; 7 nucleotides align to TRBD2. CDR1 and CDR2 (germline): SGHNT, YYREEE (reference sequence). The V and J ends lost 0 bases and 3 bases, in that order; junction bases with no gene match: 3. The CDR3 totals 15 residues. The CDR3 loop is CASSLGDYDYNEQFF. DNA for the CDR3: TGTGCCAGCAGCTTGGGGGACTACGACTACAATGAGCAGTTCTTC.

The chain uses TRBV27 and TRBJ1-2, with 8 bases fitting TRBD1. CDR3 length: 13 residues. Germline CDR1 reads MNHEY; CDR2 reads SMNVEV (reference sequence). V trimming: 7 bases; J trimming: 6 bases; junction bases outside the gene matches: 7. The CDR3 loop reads CASKGTGYDGYTF. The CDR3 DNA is TGTGCCAGCAAAGGGACAGGCTATGATGGCTACACCTTC.

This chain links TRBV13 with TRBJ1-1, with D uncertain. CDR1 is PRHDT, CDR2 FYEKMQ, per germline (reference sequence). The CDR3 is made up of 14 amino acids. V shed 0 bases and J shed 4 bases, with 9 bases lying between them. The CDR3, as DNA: TGTGCCAGCAGCTTAGGCCTCCCGGGCACTGAAGCTTTCTTT. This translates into CASSLGLPGTEAFF.

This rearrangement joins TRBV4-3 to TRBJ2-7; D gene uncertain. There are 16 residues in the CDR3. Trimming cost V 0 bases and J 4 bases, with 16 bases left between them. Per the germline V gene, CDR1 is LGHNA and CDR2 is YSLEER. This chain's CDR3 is CASSQDQGNPIYEQYF. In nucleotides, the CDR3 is TGCGCCAGCAGCCAAGATCAAGGGAACCCAATTTACGAGCAGTACTTC.

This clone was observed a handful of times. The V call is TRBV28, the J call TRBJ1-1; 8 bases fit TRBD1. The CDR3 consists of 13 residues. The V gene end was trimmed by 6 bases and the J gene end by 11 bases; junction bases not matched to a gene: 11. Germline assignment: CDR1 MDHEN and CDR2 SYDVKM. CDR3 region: CASSRGQGMSAFF. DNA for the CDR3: TGTGCCAGCAGCCGAGGACAGGGCATGAGCGCTTTCTTT.

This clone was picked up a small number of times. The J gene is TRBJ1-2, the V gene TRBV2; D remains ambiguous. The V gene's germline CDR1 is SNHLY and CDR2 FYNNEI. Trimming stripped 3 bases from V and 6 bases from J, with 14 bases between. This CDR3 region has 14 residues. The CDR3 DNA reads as TGTGCCAGCAGTGACAACAGTCCCCCGGATGGCTACACCTTC. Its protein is CASSDNSPPDGYTF.

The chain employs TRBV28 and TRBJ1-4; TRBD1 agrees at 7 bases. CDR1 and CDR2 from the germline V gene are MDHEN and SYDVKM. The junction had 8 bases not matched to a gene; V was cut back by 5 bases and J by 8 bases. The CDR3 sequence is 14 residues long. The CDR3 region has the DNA TGTGCCAGCAGTCCCCCTACCAGGGGGGAAAAACTGTTTTTT. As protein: CASSPPTRGEKLFF.

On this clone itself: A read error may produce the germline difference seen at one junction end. CDR3 region: CASSIGGGGPEAFF. In nucleotides, the CDR3 is TGTGCCAGTAGCATAGGAGGGGGGGGCCCCGAAGCTTTCTTT. V and J are TRBV19 and TRBJ1-1, with a possible D match to TRBD1 (6 bases). The length of the CDR3 is 14 residues. CDR1 is LNHDA, CDR2 SQIVND, per germline (reference sequence).

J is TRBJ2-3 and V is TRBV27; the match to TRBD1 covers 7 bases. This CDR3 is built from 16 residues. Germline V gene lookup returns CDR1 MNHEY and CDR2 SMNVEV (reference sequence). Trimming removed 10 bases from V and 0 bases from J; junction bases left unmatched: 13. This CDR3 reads CATSGTVTASTDTQYF. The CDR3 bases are TGTGCCACCTCCGGGACAGTCACTGCTAGCACAGATACGCAGTATTTT.

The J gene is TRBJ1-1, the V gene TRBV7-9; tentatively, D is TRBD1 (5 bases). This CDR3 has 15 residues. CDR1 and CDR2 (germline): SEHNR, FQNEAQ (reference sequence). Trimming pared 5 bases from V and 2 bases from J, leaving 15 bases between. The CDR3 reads CASSPTGRPNTEAFF. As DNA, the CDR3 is TGTGCCAGCAGCCCCACGGGACGGCCCAACACTGAAGCTTTCTTT.

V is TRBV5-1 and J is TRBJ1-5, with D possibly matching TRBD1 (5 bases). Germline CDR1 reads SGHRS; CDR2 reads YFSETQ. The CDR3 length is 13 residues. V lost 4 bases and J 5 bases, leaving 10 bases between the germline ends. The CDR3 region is CASSQGLDQPQHF. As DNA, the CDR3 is TGCGCCAGCAGCCAGGGCCTAGATCAGCCCCAGCATTTT.

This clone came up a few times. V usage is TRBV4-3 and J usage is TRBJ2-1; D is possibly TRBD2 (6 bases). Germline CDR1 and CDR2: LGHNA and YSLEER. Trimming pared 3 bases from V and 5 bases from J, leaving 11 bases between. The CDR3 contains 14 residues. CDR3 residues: CASSHLGTDNEQFF. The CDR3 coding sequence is TGCGCCAGCAGCCACCTCGGGACTGACAATGAGCAGTTCTTC.

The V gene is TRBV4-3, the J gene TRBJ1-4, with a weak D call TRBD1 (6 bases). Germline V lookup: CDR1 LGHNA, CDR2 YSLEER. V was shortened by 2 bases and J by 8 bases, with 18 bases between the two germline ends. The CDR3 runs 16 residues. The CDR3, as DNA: TGCGCCAGCAGCCAAATTCTGCAGGGGAGAGGGGAAAAACTGTTTTTT. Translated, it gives CASSQILQGRGEKLFF.

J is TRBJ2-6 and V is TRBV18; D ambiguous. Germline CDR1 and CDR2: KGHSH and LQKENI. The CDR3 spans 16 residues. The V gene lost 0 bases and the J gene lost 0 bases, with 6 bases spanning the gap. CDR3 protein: CASSPPEASGANVLTF. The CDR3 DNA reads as TGTGCCAGCTCACCACCAGAAGCCTCTGGGGCCAACGTCCTGACTTTC.

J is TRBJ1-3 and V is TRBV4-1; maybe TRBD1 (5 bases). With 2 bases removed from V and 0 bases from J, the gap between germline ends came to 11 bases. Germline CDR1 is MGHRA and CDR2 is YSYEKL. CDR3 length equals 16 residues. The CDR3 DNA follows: TGCGCCAGCAGCCAATACAGGCCACTCTCTGGAAACACCATATATTTT. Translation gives CASSQYRPLSGNTIYF.

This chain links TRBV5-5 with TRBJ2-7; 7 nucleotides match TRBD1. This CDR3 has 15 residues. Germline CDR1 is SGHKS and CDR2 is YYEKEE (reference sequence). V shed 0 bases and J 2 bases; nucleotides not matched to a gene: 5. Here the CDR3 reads CASSLGGTVAYEQYF. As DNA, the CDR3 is TGTGCCAGCAGCTTGGGGGGGACAGTCGCCTACGAGCAGTACTTC.

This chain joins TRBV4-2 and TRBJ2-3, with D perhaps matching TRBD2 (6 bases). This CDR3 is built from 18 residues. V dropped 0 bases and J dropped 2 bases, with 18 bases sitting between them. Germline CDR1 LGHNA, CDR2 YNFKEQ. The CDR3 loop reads CASSQDLGGPPPTDTQYF. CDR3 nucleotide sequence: TGTGCCAGCAGCCAAGACTTAGGAGGGCCCCCCCCCACAGATACGCAGTATTTT.

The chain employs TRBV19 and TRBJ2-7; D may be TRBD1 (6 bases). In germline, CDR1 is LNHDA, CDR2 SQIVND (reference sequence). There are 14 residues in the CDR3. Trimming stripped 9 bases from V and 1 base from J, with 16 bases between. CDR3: CASAGWGQSYEQYF. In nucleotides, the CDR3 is TGTGCCAGCGCCGGGTGGGGACAATCCTACGAGCAGTACTTC.

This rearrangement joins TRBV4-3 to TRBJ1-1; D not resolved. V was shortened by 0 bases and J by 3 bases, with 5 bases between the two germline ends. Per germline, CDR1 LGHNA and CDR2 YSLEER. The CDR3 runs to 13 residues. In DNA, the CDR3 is TGCGCCAGCAGCCAAGATGGGGACACTGAAGCTTTCTTT. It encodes CASSQDGDTEAFF.

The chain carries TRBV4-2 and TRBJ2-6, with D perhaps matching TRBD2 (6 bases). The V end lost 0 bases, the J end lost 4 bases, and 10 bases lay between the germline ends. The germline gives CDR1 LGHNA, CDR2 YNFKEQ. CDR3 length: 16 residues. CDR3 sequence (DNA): TGTGCCAGCAGCCAAGAATGGGGGGTCGGGGCCAACGTCCTGACTTTC. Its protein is CASSQEWGVGANVLTF.

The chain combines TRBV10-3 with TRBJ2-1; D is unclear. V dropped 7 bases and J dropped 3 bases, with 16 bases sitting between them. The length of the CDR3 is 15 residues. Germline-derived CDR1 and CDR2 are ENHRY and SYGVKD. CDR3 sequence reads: CAITLNYGNYNEQFF. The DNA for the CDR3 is TGTGCCATCACTCTTAATTACGGAAACTACAATGAGCAGTTCTTC.

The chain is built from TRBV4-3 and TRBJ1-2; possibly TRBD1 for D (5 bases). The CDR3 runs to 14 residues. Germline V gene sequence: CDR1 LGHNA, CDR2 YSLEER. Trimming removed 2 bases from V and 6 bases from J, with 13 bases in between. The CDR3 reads CASSQRQGINGYTF. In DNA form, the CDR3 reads TGCGCCAGCAGCCAAAGGCAGGGAATAAATGGCTACACCTTC.